The clone carrying this T cell receptor (beta chain) was counted many times. Its antigen remains unknown. For repertoire sequencing, the TCR beta CDR3 regions were amplified from RNA transcripts. HTBI primers were employed in first-round RT-PCR, then a second-round multiplex PCR followed. TCRdb re-analysed the multiplex PCR reads in MiXCR, keeping a single row per CDR3 protein. Counted here are roughly 400,000 distinct CDR3 sequences, about a sixth occurring once; the ten biggest clones make up approximately 1.4%. This sample is part of a study of Graves' ophthalmopathy and Graves' hyperthyroidism. Across the whole study: Sampling took place at initial diagnosis, with peripheral blood obtained before any treatment. The study's findings and limits: Between ophthalmopathy and stable hyperthyroidism, a 13-signature model drew a separation with around 90% sensitivity and less than 83% specificity.

Germline values: CDR1 MNHEY, CDR2 SVGAGI. V lost 7 bases and J lost 0, with 18 bases in between. The CDR3 is made up of 16 amino acids. The sequenced sample was peripheral blood. The receptor was isolated from a woman aged 18-30 years with Graves' ophthalmopathy. This chain joins TRBV6-5 and TRBJ1-1; TRBD1 might be the D (6 bases). The CDR3 is CASNIRGKGVNTEAFF. CDR3 sequence (DNA): TGTGCCAGCAATATCCGCGGGAAGGGGGTGAACACTGAAGCTTTCTTT.